This entry concerns a single TCR beta chain. This clonotype appeared many times. No cognate antigen has been identified for it. Base qualities were left out, and no much larger clone turns up one base away. The CDR3 goes from the cysteine to the phenylalanine over 16 residues. Only the CDR3 part of the read is kept: 48 bases, read in frame from the first base. V is pared back by 0 bases and J by 2 bases, with 14 bases lying between the germline termini. Looking up the germline V gene yields CDR1 SGHRS and CDR2 YFSETQ. PBMCs were isolated by Ficoll-Paque density gradient centrifugation. The source of the sample is a study of T-cell memory formation after mild COVID-19 (TCRdb year 2021). Notes on the research overall: Most TCR sequence clusters were specific to one of the two donors. In two donors, T-cell clones that expanded and contracted after mild COVID-19 were followed by sequencing TCRalpha and TCRbeta repertoires longitudinally. Two young, previously healthy adult volunteers made up the cohort, one male and one female. What the authors observed across the whole study: The second-wave clones that peaked on day 37 were not confirmed to be SARS-CoV-2 specific. Clones contracting from day 15 to 85 had balanced CD4/CD8 phenotypes, while a second wave expanding from day 15 to 37 was biased towards CD4+. Only two mild cases were covered by the study, and larger cohorts that include severe cases with pre-infection samples were considered necessary. Some responding clones were detected in pre-infection memory, suggesting pre-existing cross-reactive memory T cells joined the SARS-CoV-2 response. Contracting CD4+ clones were found mainly in CM and EM memory subsets, while CD8+ clones were enriched in EMRA.

These reads were obtained on an Illumina NovaSeq 6000. cDNA libraries for TCRalpha and TCRbeta were prepared by 5'RACE using constant-segment primers, with sample barcodes and unique molecular identifiers added. Trizol reagent was used to extract RNA from every sample. Libraries were amplified in two PCR steps, with a second sample barcode and Illumina TruSeq adapters added in the second step. Sequencing of the libraries was done on an Illumina NovaSeq, producing 2 x 150 bp paired-end reads. In the original analysis: Reads were demultiplexed and collapsed into UMI-guided consensus sequences with migec v1.2.7. With mixcr v2.1.11, UMI consensuses were aligned to TRA and TRB V and J templates and assembled into clonotypes. Clonotypes were classified as expanded or contracted when called significant by both edgeR and NoisET, with noise models trained on biological replicates. For edgeR calls, the cutoffs were a false discovery rate-adjusted p below 0.01 and a log2 fold-change threshold of 1. PCA with hierarchical clustering of max-normalized trajectories of the 1000 most abundant clonotypes was used as exploratory dynamics analysis. Each responding clone was given a CD4 or CD8 phenotype based on the CD4+ and CD8+ repertoires, which had been sequenced separately. TCRdb reworked the public reads: Q25 trimming with fastp, MiXCR clone assembly, productive beta chains retained. One record per CDR3 amino acid sequence lists the most common genes and DNA. Clone size and V and J calls follow TCRdb, not the original study. This sample gives 50,000 or so distinct CDR3 sequences in total; 9.3% of them show up just once. The ten biggest clones cover about 12% of the sample.

Sequencing input: PBMCs or a T cell subset sorted from them (not recorded which). This TCR came from an adult woman who had mild COVID-19 (a few samples of this study predate the infection). The sample titles of this study are shuffled in the database, so cell type and time point are left out; the donor was told from shared clones. The V and J segments used are TRBV5-1 and TRBJ2-5; TRBD1 is a weak D gene call, 6 bases matching. CDR3 region: CASSLAGAPPQETQYF. The nucleotides read TGCGCCAGCAGCTTGGCAGGGGCCCCCCCACAAGAGACCCAGTACTTC.